This paragraph reports one TCR beta chain. Using immunoSEQ multiplex PCR, the repertoire was profiled, and TCRdb retains in-frame clones only, with some absent. This table holds 14,000 or so clones, around nine tenths found once. The data stem from a study of chemoradiotherapy in HPV16-positive cancers. About the study: Functional T-cell assays on two HPV16-positive patients' cells defined candidate HPV-specific clones and common TCR motifs.

V lost 4 bases to trimming and J lost 14 bases, with 21 bases between them. The CDR3 loop spans 14 amino acids. Germline V CDR1 and CDR2: SGHKS, YYEKEE (reference sequence). Repertoires were sampled repeatedly during chemoradiotherapy. This receptor was taken from a human donor with HPV-associated anogenital cancer. J is TRBJ1-4 and V is TRBV5-5; a possible D gene is TRBD1 (6 bases). The specimen was tumor tissue, collected from a patient who underwent chemoradiotherapy. The CDR3 here is CASSPEFIEGVLFF. The DNA of the CDR3 is TGTGCCAGCAGCCCGGAGTTCATTGAGGGGGTTCTGTTTTTT.